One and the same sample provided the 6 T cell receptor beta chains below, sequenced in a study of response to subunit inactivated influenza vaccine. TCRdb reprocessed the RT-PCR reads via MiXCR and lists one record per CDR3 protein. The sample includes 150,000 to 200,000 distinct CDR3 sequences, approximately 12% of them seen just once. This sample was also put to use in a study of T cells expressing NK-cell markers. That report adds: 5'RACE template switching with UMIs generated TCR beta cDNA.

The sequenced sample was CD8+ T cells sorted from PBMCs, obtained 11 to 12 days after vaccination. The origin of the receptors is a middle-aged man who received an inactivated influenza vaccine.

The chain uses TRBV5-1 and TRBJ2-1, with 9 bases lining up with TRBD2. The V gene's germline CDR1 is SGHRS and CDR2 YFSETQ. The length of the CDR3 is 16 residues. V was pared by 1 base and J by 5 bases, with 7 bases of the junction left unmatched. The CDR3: CASSLSLGLANNEQFF. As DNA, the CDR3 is TGCGCCAGCAGCTTGAGTTTGGGACTAGCCAACAATGAGCAGTTCTTC.

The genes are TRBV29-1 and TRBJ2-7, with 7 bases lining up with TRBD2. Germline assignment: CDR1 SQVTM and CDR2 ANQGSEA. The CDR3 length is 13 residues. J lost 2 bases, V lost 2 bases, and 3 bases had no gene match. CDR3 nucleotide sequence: TGCAGCGTTGAATCGGGACTAACCTACGAGCAGTACTTC. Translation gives CSVESGLTYEQYF.

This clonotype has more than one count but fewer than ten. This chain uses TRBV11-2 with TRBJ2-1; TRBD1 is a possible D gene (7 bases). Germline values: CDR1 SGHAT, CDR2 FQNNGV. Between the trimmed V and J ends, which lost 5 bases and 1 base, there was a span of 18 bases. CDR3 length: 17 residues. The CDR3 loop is CASSPRDRDSSYNEQFF. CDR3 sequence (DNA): TGTGCCAGCAGCCCGCGGGACCGGGACAGTTCCTACAATGAGCAGTTCTTC.

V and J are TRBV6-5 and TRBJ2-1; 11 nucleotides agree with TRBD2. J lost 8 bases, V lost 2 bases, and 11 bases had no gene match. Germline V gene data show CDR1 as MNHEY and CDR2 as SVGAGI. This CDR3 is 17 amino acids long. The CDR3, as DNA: TGTGCCAGCAGTTACCGTATACTAGCGGGAGTTACGGATGAGCAGTTCTTC. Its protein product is CASSYRILAGVTDEQFF.

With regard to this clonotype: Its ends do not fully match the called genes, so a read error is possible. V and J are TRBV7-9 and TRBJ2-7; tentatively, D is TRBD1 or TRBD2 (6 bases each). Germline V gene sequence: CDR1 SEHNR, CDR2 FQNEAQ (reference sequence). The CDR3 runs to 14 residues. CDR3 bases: TGTGCCACCCCCGAGGAGGGGGGAGCCTACGAGCAGCACTTC. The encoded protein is CATPEEGGAYEQHF.

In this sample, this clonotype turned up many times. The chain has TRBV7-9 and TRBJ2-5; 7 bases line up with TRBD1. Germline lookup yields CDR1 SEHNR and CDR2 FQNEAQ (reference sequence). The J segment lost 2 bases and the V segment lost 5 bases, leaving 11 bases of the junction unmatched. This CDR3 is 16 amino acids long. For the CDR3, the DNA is TGTGCCAGCAGCGGGTTTATAGGGACAGAACAAGAGACCCAGTACTTC. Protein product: CASSGFIGTEQETQYF.